The 9 T cell receptor beta chains below all came from one sample that was sequenced in a study of T cell responses to AZD1222 COVID-19 vaccine. Measured with immunoSEQ multiplex PCR; TCRdb has only the in-frame clones, and not every one. The sample yields some 180,000 clones, under 95% seen once. This material consisted of peripheral blood, taken 28 days after the second AZD1222 dose. Every receptor here comes from an adult who received the AZD1222 COVID-19 vaccine.

This chain connects TRBV28 to TRBJ1-2; TRBD1 might be the D (5 bases). The V end was cut by 1 base, the J end by 4 bases, with 16 bases between. Germline CDR1 MDHEN, CDR2 SYDVKM. The CDR3 is 16 residues long. CDR3 sequence: CASSLFGGGEFYGYTF. The CDR3 DNA sequence: TGTGCCAGCAGTTTATTTGGGGGGGGAGAATTCTATGGCTACACCTTC.

CDR3 region: CASSEDRGNTDTQYF. In nucleotides, the CDR3 is TGTGCCAGCAGTGAAGACAGGGGGAACACAGATACGCAGTATTTT. This rearrangement joins TRBV2 to TRBJ2-3, with TRBD1 identical over 8 bases. Germline values: CDR1 SNHLY, CDR2 FYNNEI. Trimming removed 1 base from V and 2 bases from J; junction bases left unmatched: 2. This CDR3 contains 15 residues.

The chain employs TRBV6-2 or TRBV6-3 and TRBJ1-2; D may be TRBD1 (5 bases). This CDR3 is 12 amino acids long. The V gene's germline CDR1 is MNHEY and CDR2 SVGEGT. The germline V and J ends were trimmed by 2 bases and 7 bases, with 8 bases remaining between them. DNA of the CDR3: TGTGCCAGCAGTTACGGGCAGGGTGGCTACACCTTC. Translating gives CASSYGQGGYTF.

The chain has TRBV6-2 or TRBV6-3 and TRBJ2-7; D unclear. Germline CDR1 and CDR2: MNHEY and SVGEGT. The CDR3 sequence is 12 residues long. The ends were cut back, 5 bases at V and 3 bases at J, with 8 bases in the middle. Written as DNA, the CDR3 is TGTGCCAGCAGTGCCCGACACTACGAGCAGTACTTC. Its translation is CASSARHYEQYF.

The chain couples TRBV19 to TRBJ2-7; TRBD2 agrees at 13 bases. The CDR3 covers 22 residues. Germline loops: CDR1 LNHDA, CDR2 SQIVND (reference sequence). V lost 1 base to trimming and J lost 0 bases; unmatched junction nucleotides: 18. This chain's CDR3 is CASSIVLNLAGLAGKSSYEQYF. In nucleotides, the CDR3 is TGTGCCAGTAGTATAGTTCTCAACCTCGCGGGACTAGCGGGAAAATCCTCCTACGAGCAGTACTTC.

The CDR3 bases are TGTGCCAGTAGTATAGCGAGGACAGCTAACACCGGGGAGCTGTTTTTT. It encodes CASSIARTANTGELFF. The rearrangement joins TRBV19 to TRBJ2-2, with D tentatively TRBD1 (6 bases). The length of the CDR3 is 16 residues. V was shortened by 1 base and J by 2 bases, with 11 bases between the two germline ends. CDR1 is LNHDA and CDR2 is SQIVND in the germline V gene (reference sequence).

This chain uses TRBV2 with TRBJ1-2; 8 bases line up with TRBD1. The junction had 4 bases not matched to a gene; V was cut back by 6 bases and J by 4 bases. The CDR3 is 13 residues long. Germline V gives CDR1 SNHLY, CDR2 FYNNEI. The CDR3 spells CASRVGQGYGYTF. DNA of the CDR3: TGTGCCAGCAGGGTCGGACAGGGCTATGGCTACACCTTC. The whole variable domain, filled in from reference TRBV2 and TRBJ1-2, reads EPEVTQTPSHQVTQMGQEVILRCVPISNHLYFYWYRQILGQKVEFLVSFYNNEISEKSEIFDDQFSVERPDGSNFTLKIRSTKLEDSAMYFCASRVGQGYGYTFGSGTRLTVV.

This chain links TRBV5-5 with TRBJ2-7; D is unclear. V lost 0 bases to trimming and J lost 3 bases, with 13 bases between them. The CDR3 is 15 amino acids. Germline CDR1 and CDR2: SGHKS and YYEKEE (reference sequence). The CDR3 spells CASSLDPLVGYEQYF. The DNA for the CDR3 is TGTGCCAGCAGCTTGGATCCCCTAGTCGGCTACGAGCAGTACTTC.

A few counts support this clone. Here the CDR3 DNA reads TGTGCCAGCAGTTTGCGGTGGTCAGGCCGTAGAGTTGTCACTGAAGCTTTCTTT. Residues: CASSLRWSGRRVVTEAFF. This chain joins TRBV27 and TRBJ1-1, with D uncertain. The germline V gene has CDR1 MNHEY and CDR2 SMNVEV (reference sequence). V lost 3 bases and J lost 4, with 24 bases in between. This CDR3 contains 18 residues.